Below, one T cell receptor beta chain is given with its context. Its matching antigen is unknown. These data originate in a study of cytomegalovirus exposure and HLA in healthy donors. Whole-study findings and limits: Sequencing likely caused a cluster of highly shared sequence variants. Most TCR sequences proved rare, with some public TCRs found in many donors. Most subjects had HLA-A and HLA-B alleles reportedly predicted accurately by TCR beta sequences.

This CDR3 contains 14 residues. V shed 0 bases and J shed 1 base, with 5 bases lying between them. In germline, CDR1 is MNHEY, CDR2 SVGAGI. The PCR was carried out with 60 Vbeta primers and 13 Jbeta primers. Produced via immunoSEQ multiplex PCR; TCRdb's table is partial and in-frame only. The data contain about 110,000 clones, 79% of them singletons. The chain combines TRBV6-5 with TRBJ2-3; no clear D. Sequencing used PBMCs. The TCR was taken from a woman aged 40 to 50 in good health and CMV-seronegative. CDR3 nucleotide sequence: TGTGCCAGCAGTTACTCCCTTGGCACAGATACGCAGTATTTT. It encodes CASSYSLGTDTQYF.